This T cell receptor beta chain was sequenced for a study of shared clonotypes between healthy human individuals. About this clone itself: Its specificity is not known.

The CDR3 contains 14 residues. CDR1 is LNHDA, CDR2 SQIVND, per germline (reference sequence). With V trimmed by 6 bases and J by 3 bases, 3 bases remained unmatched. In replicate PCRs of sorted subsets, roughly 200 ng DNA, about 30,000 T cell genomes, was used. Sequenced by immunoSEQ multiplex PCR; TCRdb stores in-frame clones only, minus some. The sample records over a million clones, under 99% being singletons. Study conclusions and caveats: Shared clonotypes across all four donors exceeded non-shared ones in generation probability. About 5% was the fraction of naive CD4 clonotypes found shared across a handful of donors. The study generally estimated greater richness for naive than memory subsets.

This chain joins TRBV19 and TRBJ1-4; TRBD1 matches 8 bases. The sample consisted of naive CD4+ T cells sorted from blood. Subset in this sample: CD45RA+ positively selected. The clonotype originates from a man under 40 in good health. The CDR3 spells CASRRTGPNEKLFF. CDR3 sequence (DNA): TGTGCCAGTAGGAGGACAGGGCCTAATGAAAAACTGTTTTTT.